This TCR beta chain was profiled in a study of blood T cell repertoires in COVID-19. Sequenced by immunoSEQ multiplex PCR; TCRdb stores in-frame clones only, minus some. This table has around 330,000 clones, 75% to 90% appearing once. The J segment lost 9 bases and the V segment lost 4 bases, leaving 9 bases of the junction unmatched. This CDR3 comprises 17 residues. Germline CDR1 reads KGHDR; CDR2 reads SFDVKD. Sequencing was carried out using PBMCs or T cells enriched from blood (not recorded which). The rearrangement uses TRBV24-1 and TRBJ2-1; TRBD2 aligns across 15 bases. The sequence was collected from a woman between 35 and 50 years old who had recovered from COVID-19. CDR3 sequence reads: CATSDYGTSGRRPEQFF. Here the CDR3 DNA reads TGTGCCACCAGTGACTACGGGACTAGCGGGAGGAGGCCTGAGCAGTTCTTC.